The entry below describes one T cell receptor beta chain. This clone was observed once. This receptor's antigen is unknown. Base qualities are not at hand, and no much larger clone is one base apart. This sample was taken from a study of cytomegalovirus exposure and HLA in healthy donors (dated by TCRdb to about 2017). With respect to the entire study: An earlier analysis of some 600 of the donors reported about 300 Gb of sequence data and around 110 million unique TCR beta sequences obtained from 150 million to 200 million T cells. An early release that covered roughly 600 HLA-typed donors contained approximately 300 gigabases of sequencing data and 75 million to 100 million unique TCR sequences. Of the approximately 400 genotyped donors, 81% were placed in the genetic ancestry cluster associated with self-reported Caucasian donors. The study was designed to test whether signatures of past pathogen exposure could be identified by cataloging public T cell receptors. The study profiled the T cell repertoires of about 640 subjects by immunosequencing and related them to cytomegalovirus serostatus. A separate validation cohort of 100 to 150 different subjects was used in addition to the roughly 700-subject first cohort. High-throughput TCR immunosequencing, statistical association of individual TCRs with disease status, and machine learning were combined to predict cytomegalovirus infection status. In a later analysis, previously published TCR beta repertoires from several hundred donors were re-analyzed and high-resolution HLA genotyping was added so that TCR occurrence patterns could be studied. The later analysis used no new phenotypic data to find candidate immune exposures, relying instead on TCR beta sequences and their occurrence across donors. An earlier analysis of roughly 580 of the donors used high-throughput TCR beta sequencing to judge whether each TCR beta V gene segment behaved as functional or pseudogenic. Donor age, sex, ethnicity and CMV serostatus were compiled alongside the repertoire data. Genome-wide SNP genotypes for about three fifths of the 666 donors were used in a later genetic analysis, which treated that subset as a discovery cohort. All discovery cohort repertoires had been generated on a single sequencing platform. Both class I and class II loci were covered by HLA typing, at four-digit resolution. Typing coverage varied by locus: roughly 620-640 donors for A, B, C, DRB1 and DQB1; more than 500 for DQA1; 606 for DPA1; some 470 for DPB1. A handful of DR-DQ haplotypes were handled as single units for association and clustering because linkage in the cohort was strong. Across approximately 400 genotyped donors of the cohort, an average of about 240,000 unique TCR beta nucleotide sequences per donor were sequenced, and around 20% of those sequences were non-productive.

Per the germline V gene, SGHRS is the CDR1 and YFSETQ is the CDR2. Trimming removed 0 bases from V and 7 bases from J, leaving 7 bases between the germline ends. The cysteine opens and the phenylalanine closes a CDR3 of 13 amino acids. The sequence is cut down to CDR3 DNA, 39 bases in frame from base 1. The study at large found these results: A later analysis associated 16,951 TCR beta sequences with specific HLA alleles at a false discovery rate of 0.05. The study listed approximately 150 TCR beta chains as associated with cytomegalovirus. Sequencing depth was assumed to be roughly uniform across donors in the presence/absence analyses, though that assumption may not hold. A later analysis reported that several top co-occurrence clusters appeared linked to parvovirus B19, influenza, CMV and Epstein-Barr virus. When HLA alleles, especially DR and DQ, strongly co-occurred, TCR associations were difficult to assign to individual alleles. According to a later genetic analysis, donors in an Asian-associated ancestry cluster had fewer N-insertions in productive TCRs than the approximately 630-donor mean. CMV serostatus was the only immune exposure information available for the cohort. In this cohort, only TCR beta chains were sequenced, and detectable features were limited by the absence of alpha or paired-chain data. A further reported finding was that TCR beta sequences accurately predicted the HLA-A and HLA-B alleles for most subjects in the first cohort. In both the original and validation cohorts, the classifier was reported to diagnose cytomegalovirus status with high specificity and sensitivity. In an earlier analysis of several hundred of the donors, most TCR beta V segments were observed in productive rearrangements about 90% or about 30% of the time, broadly matching IMGT annotations. Because HLA typing was missing for some donors at each locus, association tests included only the typed subset. A later analysis found that HLA-associated TCR beta chains were more clonally expanded and had lower generation probabilities than equally common non-associated chains. An association between a missense DCLRE1C variant and V-gene and J-gene trimming of TCR beta chains was found in a later genetic analysis and replicated in an independent cohort. A cluster of highly shared sequence variants was judged likely to be a technical artifact of the sequencing pipeline. The earlier analysis of some 540 of the donors excluded 15 to 20 rarely observed V segments, including chromosome 9 orphons, because counts were too low. Three of the identified cytomegalovirus-associated TCR beta chains were confirmed in vitro to be specific for cytomegalovirus antigens. According to a later analysis, most CMV-associated TCR beta chains appeared to be HLA-restricted, and the HLA associations seemed to be driven largely by CMV exposure. According to the authors, the approach could potentially be generalized to other disease states and immunological phenotypes. The 87-base-pair reads could not distinguish some IMGT-functional V segments, including TRBV6-2 and TRBV6-3, so those segments were excluded. While some public TCRs were present in many individuals, most TCR sequences turned up only very rarely across donors. According to a later analysis, TCR association rates differed among HLA loci, with DRB1 alleles showing the most associated TCRs and HLA-C alleles showing the fewest. Correlated functional status among segregating V segments might be attributable to linkage disequilibrium, but an unknown experimental factor could not be ruled out.

In total, 666 healthy bone marrow donors made up the cohort. Cohort members were all nominally healthy when sampled, although unrecorded immune exposures were likely present. The donor tested CMV seropositive, placing the donor among the approximately 290 seropositive members of the cohort. A peripheral blood sample was collected from each donor, and TCR beta sequencing was performed on peripheral blood mononuclear cells. The Qiagen DNeasy Blood Extraction Kit was used to extract genomic DNA from the blood cell samples. Library construction relied on the immunoSEQ multiplex PCR assay. A mixture of 60 forward primers for TCR Vbeta segments and 13 reverse primers for TCR Jbeta segments was used in the multiplex PCR. A multiplex PCR assay on genomic DNA amplified the CDR3 region of rearranged TCR beta genes. Amplified TCR beta libraries were sequenced as 87-base-pair reads on the Illumina HiSeq System. In the authors' own workflow: In a later analysis, some 80 million unique TCR beta chains were counted across the 500 to 850 repertoires, and roughly 11 million of these chains were shared by at least two donors. A nearest-neighbor algorithm error-corrected the raw reads and collapsed the reads into unique sequences, merging closely related sequences to remove PCR and sequencing errors. CDR3 sequences were aligned to IMGT reference sequences to assign V, D and J gene segments. For a sequence to be retained, a match of at least six nucleotides to both a V gene segment and a J gene segment was required. A rearrangement counted as productive if the CDR3 had no stop codons and remained in frame with V and J, and every other rearrangement counted as non-productive. Following IMGT convention, CDR3 was defined as the stretch from the second conserved V-encoded cysteine to the conserved J-encoded phenylalanine. The earlier analysis of 587 of the donors excluded any sequence lacking an unambiguous match to a single V gene segment. In an earlier analysis of several hundred of the donors, V segments were called functional above 56.7% productive rearrangements and were called segregating when the between-donor standard deviation exceeded 5%. A statistical classification framework was built for diagnosing cytomegalovirus status from the catalog of TCR beta chain sequences. In a later analysis, TCR nucleotide sequences were compared against IMGT/GENE-DB human TR gene sequences so that V and J genes could be assigned. A later analysis assigned CDR3 sequences and most-parsimonious VDJ recombination scenarios with the TCRdist pipeline. In a later analysis, each TCR beta chain was defined by its CDR3 amino acid sequence together with its V-gene family, and reads lacking a unique V-gene family were excluded. A later analysis removed nearly 600 highly shared, low-generation-probability nucleotide sequences to deal with suspected cross-contamination and a sequencing artifact. For each public chain, a later analysis derived a clonal expansion index from normalized ranks of inferred template counts within each repertoire. In a later analysis, generation probabilities were computed using a VDJ recombination model fitted to out-of-frame rearrangements, and the results were checked against IGoR. In a later analysis, hypergeometric tests were used to score TCR-TCR, TCR-HLA and TCR-CMV co-occurrence, with a repertoire-size bias correction applied to TCR pairs. To estimate false discovery rates, a later analysis permuted the HLA or CMV assignments 20 times. A later analysis grouped co-occurring TCRs with DBSCAN, adding TCRdist sequence similarity when clustering within HLA-allele-positive subsets. Repertoires with fewer than 30,000 or more than 120,000 public chains, plus five repertoires with anomalous nucleotide sharing, were excluded from co-occurrence clustering. TCRdb stores this immuneACCESS table with in-frame sequences only. Part of the clones is absent; in the studies checked, under half of the shortfall reflects unresolved V genes, and no reason is known for the rest. Clonal size and the V and J genes are those of that table, whereas D and trimming came from the DNA. In this sample the table shows about 150,000 clones, over 65% of which occur a single time. About an eighth of the sample is held by the ten biggest clonotypes.

The V and J segments used are TRBV5-1 and TRBJ2-2; the D gene is not confidently resolved. Sample: PBMCs. This TCR was sampled from a man aged 35-49 years in good health and CMV-seropositive. The nucleotide sequence is given as TGCGCCAGCAGCTTGGATGGCGGCGGGGAGCTGTTTTTT. Its translation is CASSLDGGGELFF. Where the CDR3 stops, the reference TRBV5-1 and TRBJ2-2 genes take over; the full variable domain is KAGVTQTPRYLIKTRGQQVTLSCSPISGHRSVSWYQQTPGQGLQFLFEYFSETQRNKGNFPGRFSGRQFSNSRSEMNVSTLELGDSALYLCASSLDGGGELFFGEGSRLTVL.